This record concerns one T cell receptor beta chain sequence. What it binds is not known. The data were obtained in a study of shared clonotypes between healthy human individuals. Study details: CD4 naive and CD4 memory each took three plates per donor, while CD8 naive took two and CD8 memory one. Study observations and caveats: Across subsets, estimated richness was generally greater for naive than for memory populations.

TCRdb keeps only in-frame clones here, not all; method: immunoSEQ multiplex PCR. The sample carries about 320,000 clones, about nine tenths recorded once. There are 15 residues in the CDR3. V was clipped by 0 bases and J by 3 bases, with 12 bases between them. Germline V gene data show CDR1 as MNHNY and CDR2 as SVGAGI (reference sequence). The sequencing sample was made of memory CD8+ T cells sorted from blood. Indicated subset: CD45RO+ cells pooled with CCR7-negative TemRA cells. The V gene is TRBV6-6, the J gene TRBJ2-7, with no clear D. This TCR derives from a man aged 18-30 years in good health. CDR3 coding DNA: TGTGCCAGCAGTTACTCACACAGTACAATCTACGAGCAGTACTTC. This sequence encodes CASSYSHSTIYEQYF.